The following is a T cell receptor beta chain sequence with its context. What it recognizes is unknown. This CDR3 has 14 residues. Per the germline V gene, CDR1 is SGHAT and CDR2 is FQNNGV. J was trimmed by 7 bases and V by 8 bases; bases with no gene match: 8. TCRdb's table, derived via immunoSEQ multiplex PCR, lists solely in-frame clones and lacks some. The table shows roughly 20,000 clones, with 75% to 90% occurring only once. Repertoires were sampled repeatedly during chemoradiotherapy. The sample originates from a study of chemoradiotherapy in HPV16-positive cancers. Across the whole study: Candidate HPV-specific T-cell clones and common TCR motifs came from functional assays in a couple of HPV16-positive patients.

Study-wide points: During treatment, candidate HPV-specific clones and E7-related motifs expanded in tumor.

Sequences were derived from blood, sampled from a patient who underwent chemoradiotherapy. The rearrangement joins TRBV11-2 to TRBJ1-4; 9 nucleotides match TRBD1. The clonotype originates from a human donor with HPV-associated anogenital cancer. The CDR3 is CASSPGQGSEKLFF. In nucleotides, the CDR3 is TGTGCCAGCTCACCGGGACAGGGCAGTGAAAAACTGTTTTTT.